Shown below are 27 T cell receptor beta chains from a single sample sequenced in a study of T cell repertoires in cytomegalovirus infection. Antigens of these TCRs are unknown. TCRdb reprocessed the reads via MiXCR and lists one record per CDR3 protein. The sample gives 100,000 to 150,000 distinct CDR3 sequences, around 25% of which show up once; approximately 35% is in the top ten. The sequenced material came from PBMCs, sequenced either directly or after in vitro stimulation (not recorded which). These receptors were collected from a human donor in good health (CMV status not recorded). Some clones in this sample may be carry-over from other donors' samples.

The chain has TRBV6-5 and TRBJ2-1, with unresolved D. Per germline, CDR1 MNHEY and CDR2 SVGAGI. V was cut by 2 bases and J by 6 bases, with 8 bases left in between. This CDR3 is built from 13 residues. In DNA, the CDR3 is TGTGCCAGCAGTTACCAAGCCCTCAATGAGCAGTTCTTC. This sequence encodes CASSYQALNEQFF.

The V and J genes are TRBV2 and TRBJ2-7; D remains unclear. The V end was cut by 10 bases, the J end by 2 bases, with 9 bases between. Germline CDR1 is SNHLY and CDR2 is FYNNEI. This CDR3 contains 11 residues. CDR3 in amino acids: CATGDTYEQYV. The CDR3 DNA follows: TGTGCCACTGGTGATACCTACGAGCAGTACGTC.

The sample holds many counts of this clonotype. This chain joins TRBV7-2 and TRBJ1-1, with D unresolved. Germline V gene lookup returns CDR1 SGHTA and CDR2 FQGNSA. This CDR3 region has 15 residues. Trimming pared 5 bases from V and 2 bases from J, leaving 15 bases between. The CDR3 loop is CASSPIAWANTEAFF. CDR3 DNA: TGTGCCAGCAGCCCCATCGCCTGGGCTAACACTGAAGCTTTCTTT.

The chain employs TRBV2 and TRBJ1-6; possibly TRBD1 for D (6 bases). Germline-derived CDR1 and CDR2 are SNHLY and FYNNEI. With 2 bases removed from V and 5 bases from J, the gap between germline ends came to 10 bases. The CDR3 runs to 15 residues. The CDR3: CASSEMGTNNSPLHF. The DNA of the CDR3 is TGTGCCAGCAGTGAAATGGGGACAAATAATTCACCCCTCCACTTT.

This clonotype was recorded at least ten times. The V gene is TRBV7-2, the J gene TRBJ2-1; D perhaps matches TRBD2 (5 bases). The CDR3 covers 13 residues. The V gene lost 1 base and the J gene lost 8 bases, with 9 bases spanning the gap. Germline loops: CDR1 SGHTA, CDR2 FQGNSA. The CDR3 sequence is CASSLVSGDEQFF. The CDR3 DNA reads TGTGCCAGCAGCTTAGTTTCCGGGGATGAGCAGTTCTTC.

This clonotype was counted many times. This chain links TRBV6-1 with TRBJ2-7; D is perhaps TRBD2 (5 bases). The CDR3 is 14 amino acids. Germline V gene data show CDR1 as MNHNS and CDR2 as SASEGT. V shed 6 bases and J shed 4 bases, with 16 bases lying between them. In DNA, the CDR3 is TGTGCCAGCAGCCGCGGACTTATGGGTTACGAGCAGTACGTC. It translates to CASSRGLMGYEQYV.

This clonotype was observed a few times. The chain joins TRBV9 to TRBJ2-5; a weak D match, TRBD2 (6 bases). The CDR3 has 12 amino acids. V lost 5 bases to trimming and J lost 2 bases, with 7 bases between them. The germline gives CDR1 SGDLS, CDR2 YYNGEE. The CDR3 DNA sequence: TGTGCCAGCAGTCGGGGGCAAGAGACCCAGTACTTC. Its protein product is CASSRGQETQYF. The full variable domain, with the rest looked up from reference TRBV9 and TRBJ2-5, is DSGVTQTPKHLITATGQRVTLRCSPRSGDLSVYWYQQSLDQGLQFLIQYYNGEERAKGNILERFSAQQFPDLHSELNLSSLELGDSALYFCASSRGQETQYFGPGTRLLVL.

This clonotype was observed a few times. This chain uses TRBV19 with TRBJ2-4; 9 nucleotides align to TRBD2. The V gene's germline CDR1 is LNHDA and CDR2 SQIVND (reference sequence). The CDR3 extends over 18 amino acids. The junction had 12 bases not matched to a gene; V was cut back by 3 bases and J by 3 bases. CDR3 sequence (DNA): TGTGCCAGTAGTATCCACGAAGGAAGCGGGAGGATCAAAAACATTCAGTACTTC. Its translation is CASSIHEGSGRIKNIQYF.

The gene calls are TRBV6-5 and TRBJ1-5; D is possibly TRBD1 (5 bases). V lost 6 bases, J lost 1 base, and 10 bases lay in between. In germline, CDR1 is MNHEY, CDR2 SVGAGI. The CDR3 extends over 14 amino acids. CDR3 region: CASRTGGSNQPQHF. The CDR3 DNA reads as TGTGCCAGCAGAACCGGGGGGAGCAATCAGCCCCAGCATTTT.

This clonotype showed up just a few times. CDR3: CASSLAGGGTEAFF. The CDR3 region has the DNA TGTGCCAGCAGTTTAGCGGGCGGGGGTACTGAAGCTTTCTTT. The gene calls are TRBV12-3 or TRBV12-4 and TRBJ1-1; D is possibly TRBD1 (5 bases). V lost 0 bases and J 5 bases, leaving 10 bases between the germline ends. This CDR3 has 14 amino acids.

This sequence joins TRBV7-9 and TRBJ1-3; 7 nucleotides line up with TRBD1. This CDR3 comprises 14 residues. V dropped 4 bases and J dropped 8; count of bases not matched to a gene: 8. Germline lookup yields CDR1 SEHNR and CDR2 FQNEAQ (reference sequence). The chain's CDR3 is CASSSDREEDTIYF. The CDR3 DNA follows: TGTGCCAGCAGCTCCGACAGGGAGGAAGACACCATATATTTT.

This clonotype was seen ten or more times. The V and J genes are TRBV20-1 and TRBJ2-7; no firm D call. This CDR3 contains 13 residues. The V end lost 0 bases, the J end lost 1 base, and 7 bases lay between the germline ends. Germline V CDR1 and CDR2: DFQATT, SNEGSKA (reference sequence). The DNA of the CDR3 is TGCAGTGCTAGAGATGACCCTTCCTACGAGCAGTACTTC. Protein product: CSARDDPSYEQYF.

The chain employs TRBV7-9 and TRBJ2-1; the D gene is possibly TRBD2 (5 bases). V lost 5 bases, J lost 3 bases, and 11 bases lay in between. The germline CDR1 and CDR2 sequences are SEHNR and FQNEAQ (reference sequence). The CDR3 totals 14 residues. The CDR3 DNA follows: TGTGCCAGCAGCCAAGGACTGGACTACAATGAGCAGTTCTTC. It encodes CASSQGLDYNEQFF.

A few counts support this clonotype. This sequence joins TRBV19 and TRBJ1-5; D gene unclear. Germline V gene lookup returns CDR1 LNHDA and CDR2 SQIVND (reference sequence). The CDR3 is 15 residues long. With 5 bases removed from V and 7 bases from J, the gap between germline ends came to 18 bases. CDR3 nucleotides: TGTGCCAGTAGTGGATCTGGGGAAATGTGGCAGCCCCAGCATTTT. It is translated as CASSGSGEMWQPQHF.

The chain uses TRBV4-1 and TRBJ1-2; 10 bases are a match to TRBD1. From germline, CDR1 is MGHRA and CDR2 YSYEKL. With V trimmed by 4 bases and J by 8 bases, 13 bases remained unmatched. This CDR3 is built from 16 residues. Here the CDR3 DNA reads TGCGCCAGCAGCCCGAGACAGGGGGCTGACCCAGGCGGCTACACCTTC. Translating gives CASSPRQGADPGGYTF.

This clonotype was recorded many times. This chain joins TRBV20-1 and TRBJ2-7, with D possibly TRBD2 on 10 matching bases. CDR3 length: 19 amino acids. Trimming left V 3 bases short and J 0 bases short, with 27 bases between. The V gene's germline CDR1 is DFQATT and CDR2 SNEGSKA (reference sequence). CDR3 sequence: CSASSPLLLAGQGSYEQYF. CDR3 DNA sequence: TGCAGTGCTAGCTCGCCATTATTACTAGCGGGACAGGGCTCCTACGAGCAGTACTTC.

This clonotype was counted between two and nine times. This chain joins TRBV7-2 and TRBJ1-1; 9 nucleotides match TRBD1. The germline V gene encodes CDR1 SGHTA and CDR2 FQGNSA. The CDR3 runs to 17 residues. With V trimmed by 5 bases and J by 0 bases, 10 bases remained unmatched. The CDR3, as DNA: TGTGCCAGCAGCGCACCCCCCGGACAGGGGATGAACACTGAAGCTTTCTTT. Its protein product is CASSAPPGQGMNTEAFF.

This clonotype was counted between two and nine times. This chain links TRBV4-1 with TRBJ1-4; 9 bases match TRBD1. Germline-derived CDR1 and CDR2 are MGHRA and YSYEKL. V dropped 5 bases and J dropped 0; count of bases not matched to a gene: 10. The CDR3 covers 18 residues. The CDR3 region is CASSRPGQGRSTNEKLFF. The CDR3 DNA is TGCGCCAGCAGCAGACCCGGACAGGGGAGATCAACTAATGAAAAACTGTTTTTT.

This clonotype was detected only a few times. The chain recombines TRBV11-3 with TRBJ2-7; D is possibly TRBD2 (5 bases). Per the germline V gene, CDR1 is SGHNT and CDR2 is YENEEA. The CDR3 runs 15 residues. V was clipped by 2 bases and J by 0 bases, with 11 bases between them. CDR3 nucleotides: TGTGCCAGCAGCTTATCCGGGATAAGCTCCTACGAGCAGTACGTC. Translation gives CASSLSGISSYEQYV.

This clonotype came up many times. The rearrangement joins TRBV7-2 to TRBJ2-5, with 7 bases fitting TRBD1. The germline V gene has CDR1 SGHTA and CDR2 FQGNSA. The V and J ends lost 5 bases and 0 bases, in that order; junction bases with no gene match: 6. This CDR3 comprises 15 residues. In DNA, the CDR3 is TGTGCCAGCAGCGCTGGGACAGCGTACCAAGAGACCCAGTACTTC. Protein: CASSAGTAYQETQYF.

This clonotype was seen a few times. CDR3 DNA sequence: TGTGCCAGTAGTCCTACCAGAAGGGGGGCGGCTGGCTACACCTTC. Its translation: CASSPTRRGAAGYTF. The rearrangement links TRBV19 to TRBJ1-2; a weak D match, TRBD1 (6 bases). V was pared by 5 bases and J by 7 bases, with 20 bases between. The CDR3 is 15 residues long. CDR1 and CDR2 from the germline V gene are LNHDA and SQIVND (reference sequence).

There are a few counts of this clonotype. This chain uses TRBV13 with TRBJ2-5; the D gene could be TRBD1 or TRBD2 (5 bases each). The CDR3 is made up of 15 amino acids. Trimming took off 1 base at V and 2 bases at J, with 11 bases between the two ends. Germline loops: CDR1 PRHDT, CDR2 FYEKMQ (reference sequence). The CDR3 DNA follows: TGTGCCAGCAGCTTAGTGGGGGAGACGCAAGAGACCCAGTACTTC. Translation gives CASSLVGETQETQYF.

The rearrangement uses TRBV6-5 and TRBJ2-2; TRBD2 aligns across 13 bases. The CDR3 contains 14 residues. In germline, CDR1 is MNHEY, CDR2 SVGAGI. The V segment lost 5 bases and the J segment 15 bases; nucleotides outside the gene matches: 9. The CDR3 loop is CASSPTPTSGRMFF. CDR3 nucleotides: TGTGCCAGCAGTCCCACACCGACTAGCGGGAGGATGTTTTTT.

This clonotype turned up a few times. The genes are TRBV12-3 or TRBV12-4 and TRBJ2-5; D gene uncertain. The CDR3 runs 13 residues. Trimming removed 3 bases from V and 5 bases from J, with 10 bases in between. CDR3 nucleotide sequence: TGTGCCAGCAGTTTCCATCCAAGGGAGACCCAGTACTTC. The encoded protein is CASSFHPRETQYF.

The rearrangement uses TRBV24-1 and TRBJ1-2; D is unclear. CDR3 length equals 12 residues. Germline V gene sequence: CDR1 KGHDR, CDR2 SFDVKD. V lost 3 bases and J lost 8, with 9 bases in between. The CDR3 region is CATSDGPRGYTF. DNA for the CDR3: TGTGCCACCAGTGATGGTCCTCGGGGCTACACCTTC.

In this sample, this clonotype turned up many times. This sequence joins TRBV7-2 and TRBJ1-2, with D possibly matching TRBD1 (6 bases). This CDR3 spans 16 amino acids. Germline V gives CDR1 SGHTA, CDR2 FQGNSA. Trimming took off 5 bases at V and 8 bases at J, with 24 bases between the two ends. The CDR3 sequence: CASSPKPDSLGGGYTF. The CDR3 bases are TGTGCCAGCAGCCCGAAACCGGACAGTCTCGGGGGGGGCTACACCTTC. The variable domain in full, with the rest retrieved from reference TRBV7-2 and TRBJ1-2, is GAGVSQSPSNKVTEKGKDVELRCDPISGHTALYWYRQSLGQGLEFLIYFQGNSAPDKSGLPSDRFSAERTGGSVSTLTIQRTQQEDSAVYLCASSPKPDSLGGGYTFGSGTRLTVV.

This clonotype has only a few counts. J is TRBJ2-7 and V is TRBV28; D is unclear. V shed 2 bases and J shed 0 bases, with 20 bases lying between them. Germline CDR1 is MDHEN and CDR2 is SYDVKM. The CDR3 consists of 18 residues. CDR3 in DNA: TGTGCCAGCAGTTTAGAAAAATCGGACCCTACGGGCTCCTACGAGCAGTACTTC. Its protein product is CASSLEKSDPTGSYEQYF.